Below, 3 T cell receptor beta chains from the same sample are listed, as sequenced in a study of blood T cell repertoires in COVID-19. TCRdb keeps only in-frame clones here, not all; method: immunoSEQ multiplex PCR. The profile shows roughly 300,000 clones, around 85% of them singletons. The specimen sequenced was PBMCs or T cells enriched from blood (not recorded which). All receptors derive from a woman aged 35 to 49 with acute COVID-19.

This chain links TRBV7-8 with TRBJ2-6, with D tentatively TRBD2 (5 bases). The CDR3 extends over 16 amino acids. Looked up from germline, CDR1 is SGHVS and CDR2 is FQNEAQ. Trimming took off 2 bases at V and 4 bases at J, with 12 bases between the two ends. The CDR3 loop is CASSLINGNGANVLTF. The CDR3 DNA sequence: TGTGCCAGCAGCTTAATTAACGGGAACGGGGCCAACGTCCTGACTTTC.

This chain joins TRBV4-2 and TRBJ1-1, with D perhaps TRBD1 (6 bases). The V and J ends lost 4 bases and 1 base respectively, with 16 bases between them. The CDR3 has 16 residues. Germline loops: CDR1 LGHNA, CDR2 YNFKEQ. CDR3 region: CASSPGHVKGNTEAFF. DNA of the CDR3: TGTGCCAGCAGCCCGGGACACGTGAAAGGGAACACTGAAGCTTTCTTT.

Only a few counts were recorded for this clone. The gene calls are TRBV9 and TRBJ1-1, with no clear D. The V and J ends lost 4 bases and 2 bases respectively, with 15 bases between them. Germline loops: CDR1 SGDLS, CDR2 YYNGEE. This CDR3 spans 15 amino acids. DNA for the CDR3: TGTGCCAGCAGCCCCTCCCCCACACGTAACACTGAAGCTTTCTTT. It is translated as CASSPSPTRNTEAFF. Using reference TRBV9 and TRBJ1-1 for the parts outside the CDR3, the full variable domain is DSGVTQTPKHLITATGQRVTLRCSPRSGDLSVYWYQQSLDQGLQFLIQYYNGEERAKGNILERFSAQQFPDLHSELNLSSLELGDSALYFCASSPSPTRNTEAFFGQGTRLTVV.